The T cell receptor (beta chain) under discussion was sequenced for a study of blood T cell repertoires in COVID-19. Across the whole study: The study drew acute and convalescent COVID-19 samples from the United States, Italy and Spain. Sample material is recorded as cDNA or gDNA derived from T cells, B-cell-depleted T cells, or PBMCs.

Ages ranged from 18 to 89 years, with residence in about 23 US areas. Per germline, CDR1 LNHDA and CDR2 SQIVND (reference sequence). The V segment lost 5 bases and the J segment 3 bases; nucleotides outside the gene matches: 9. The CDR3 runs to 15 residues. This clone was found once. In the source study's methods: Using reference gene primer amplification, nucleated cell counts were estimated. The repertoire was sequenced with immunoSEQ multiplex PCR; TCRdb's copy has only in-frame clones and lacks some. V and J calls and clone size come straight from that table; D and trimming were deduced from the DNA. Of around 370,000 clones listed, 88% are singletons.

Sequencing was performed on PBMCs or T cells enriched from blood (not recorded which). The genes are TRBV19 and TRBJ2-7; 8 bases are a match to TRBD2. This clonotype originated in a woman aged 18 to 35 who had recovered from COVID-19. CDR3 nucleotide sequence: TGTGCCAGTAGTGAAAGGCTAGCGGGCTTCTACGAGCAGTACTTC. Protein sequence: CASSERLAGFYEQYF.